The T cell receptor beta chain under discussion was sequenced for a study of blood T cell repertoires in COVID-19 (dated by TCRdb to about 2020). For the wider study: Samples from collaborators originated in the United States, Italy and Spain and spanned both the acute and convalescent phases of COVID-19. The prospective study material was composed of cDNA or gDNA derived from T cells, B-cell-depleted T cells, or PBMCs. Subjects who had been exposed to COVID-19, were actively infected with it, or had recovered from it provided the deeply sampled blood TCRbeta repertoires that made up the dataset. The repertoires were released in a freely available public database meant as a resource for research on the immune response to SARS-CoV-2. The samples were drawn from the first 160 participants of the ongoing ImmuneRACE study and from more than 1,000 subjects provided by 6 global collaborators. The sample metadata nearly always contained a de-identified subject ID, COVID-19 status, age in years and sex. HLA class I and class II types, where available, came from metadata supplied by the sample provider rather than from assay-based typing.

For this clone: Its antigen specificity is not known. Per-base qualities were not stored, and no clone one base away is much larger.

Broad study findings and their caveats: Clinical and demographic metadata were provided uncurated, with the amount varying by source and participant.

Another Seattle source contributed samples from volunteer blood donors who had recovered from COVID-19. Whole blood was collected in K2EDTA tubes by collaborating institutions according to the institutions' own protocols. For TCRbeta analysis, collaborators shipped samples in one of three forms: frozen whole blood, isolated PBMCs, or DNA extracted from either of those sample types. TCRbeta CDR3 regions were amplified from genomic DNA by means of the immunoSEQ Assay, a bias-controlled multiplex PCR. The authors' pipeline ran thus. Nucleated cell counts per sample were estimated from amplification of reference gene primers within the assay. Sequence reads were collapsed and filtered to measure the absolute abundance of every unique TCRbeta CDR3 rearrangement. For each sample, productive Simpson clonality was calculated as the square root of Simpson's diversity index across productive rearrangements. The table comes from immuneACCESS by way of TCRdb, which keeps in-frame sequences with V and J called. Part of the clones is missing from these tables; in studies checked, under half for an unresolved V gene and the rest for unknown reasons. Clone size and V and J calls were adopted from that table, with D and trimming inferred from the DNA. Present in this sample are some 240,000 clones, roughly 84% of which were seen just once. Jointly, the top ten make up less than 2% of the sample.

V loses 6 bases of germline sequence and J loses 4 bases, and the interval between the two ends is 7 bases. Taken from cysteine to phenylalanine, the CDR3 has 13 residues. Only CDR3 DNA is held: 39 bases, read in frame from base 1. CDR1 and CDR2, per the germline V gene (reference sequence), are LNHDA and SQIVND. The sequence links TRBV19 to TRBJ1-6; a confident D gene designation cannot be given. The sequence derives from a woman in her thirties or forties who had recovered from COVID-19. The sequenced sample consisted of peripheral blood. The CDR3 has the sequence CASRRAYNSPLHF. The nucleotide sequence is given as TGTGCCAGTAGGAGAGCATATAATTCACCCCTCCACTTT.